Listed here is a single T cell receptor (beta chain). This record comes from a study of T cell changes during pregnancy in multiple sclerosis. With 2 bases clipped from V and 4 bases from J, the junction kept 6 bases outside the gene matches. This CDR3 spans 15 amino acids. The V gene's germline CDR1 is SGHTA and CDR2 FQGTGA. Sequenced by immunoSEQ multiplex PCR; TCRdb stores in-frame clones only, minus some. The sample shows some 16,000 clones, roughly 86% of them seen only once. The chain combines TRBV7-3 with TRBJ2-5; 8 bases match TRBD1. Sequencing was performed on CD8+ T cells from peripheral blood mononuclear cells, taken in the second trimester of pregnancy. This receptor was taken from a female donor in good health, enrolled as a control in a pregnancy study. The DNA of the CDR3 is TGTGCCAGCAGCTTAGCAGGGGGCGCGGGAGAGACCCAGTACTTC. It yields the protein CASSLAGGAGETQYF.